These 22 T cell receptor beta chains came from one sample sequenced in a study of identifying expanded T cells in peripheral blood (dated by TCRdb to 2018 to 2020). Library creation used the immunoSEQ multiplex PCR assay. TCRdb obtained this table from immuneACCESS and retained in-frame rearrangements with V and J assigned. These tables miss some clones; where compared with another copy, unresolved V genes account for less than half of the shortfall, and the remainder is unexplained. A total of some 100,000 clones appear in this sample, 80% to 90% of them only once. Less than 7% of the sample comes from the top ten. Material: blood. These receptors all stem from a person aged 18 to 70 in good health.

The table lists this clone with a count of one. V gene TRBV6-6 combines with J gene TRBJ2-1; 9 nucleotides align to TRBD1. Trimming cost V 7 bases and J 7 bases; bases outside gene matches: 11. The CDR3 length is 15 residues. CDR1 is MNHNY and CDR2 is SVGAGI in the germline V gene (reference sequence). CDR3: CASTGRDRAENEQFF. The CDR3 DNA reads TGTGCCAGCACCGGGCGGGACAGGGCGGAAAATGAGCAGTTCTTC.

The CDR3 region is CASSRGIGYGYTF. The CDR3 nucleotides read TGCGCCAGCAGTAGGGGCATCGGCTATGGCTACACCTTC. The V and J genes are TRBV10-1 and TRBJ1-2, with a weak D call TRBD1 (5 bases). The CDR3 contains 13 residues. Trimming took 5 bases from V and 4 from J, leaving 11 bases between them. The germline V gene encodes CDR1 WNHNN and CDR2 SYGVQD (reference sequence).

V and J are TRBV7-2 and TRBJ1-1; 8 positions match TRBD1. Unmatched junction bases numbered 7, after V lost 5 bases and J lost 5 bases. CDR1 is SGHTA, CDR2 FQGNSA, per germline. The CDR3 has 14 amino acids. The CDR3 loop is CASSTRQGRTEAFF. The CDR3 DNA follows: TGTGCCAGCAGCACGCGACAGGGGAGGACTGAAGCTTTCTTT.

The genes are TRBV2 and TRBJ2-6; 12 positions agree with TRBD1. Germline V gene data show CDR1 as SNHLY and CDR2 as FYNNEI. The length of the CDR3 is 17 residues. V lost 7 bases to trimming and J lost 3 bases; unmatched junction nucleotides: 7. CDR3 in amino acids: CASKPGQGAGGANVLTF. DNA for the CDR3: TGTGCCAGCAAACCGGGACAGGGGGCAGGTGGGGCCAACGTCCTGACTTTC.

V is TRBV6-6 and J is TRBJ1-2; no clear D. The CDR3 length is 13 residues. Trimming shortened V by 2 bases and J by 4 bases, and 8 bases separated the two germline ends. Germline V gives CDR1 MNHNY, CDR2 SVGAGI (reference sequence). Here the CDR3 reads CASSYPGSYGYTF. DNA for the CDR3: TGTGCCAGCAGTTACCCCGGCAGCTATGGCTACACCTTC.

The rearrangement links TRBV5-1 to TRBJ2-3; D is undetermined. Looked up from germline, CDR1 is SGHRS and CDR2 is YFSETQ. V was shortened by 4 bases and J by 3 bases, with 3 bases between the two germline ends. CDR3 length equals 11 residues. CDR3 region: CASSATDTQYF. Here the CDR3 DNA reads TGCGCCAGCAGCGCTACAGATACGCAGTATTTT.

V and J are TRBV5-1 and TRBJ2-5; 10 bases line up with TRBD1. V trimming: 3 bases; J trimming: 2 bases; junction bases outside the gene matches: 7. CDR3 length: 16 residues. CDR1 is SGHRS and CDR2 is YFSETQ in the germline V gene. CDR3 DNA: TGCGCCAGCAGCTCGGCCCCGGGACAGGGGCAAGAGACCCAGTACTTC. Its protein is CASSSAPGQGQETQYF.

The rearrangement joins TRBV6-6 to TRBJ2-5, with TRBD2 matching over 9 bases. The CDR3 runs to 14 residues. With 7 bases clipped from V and 2 bases from J, the junction kept 5 bases outside the gene matches. CDR1 MNHNY and CDR2 SVGAGI come from the germline V gene (reference sequence). The CDR3 DNA sequence: TGTGCCAGCACCCGACTAGCGGAACAAGAGACCCAGTACTTC. Residues: CASTRLAEQETQYF.

The rearrangement joins TRBV18 to TRBJ2-1; D gene ambiguous. CDR3 length equals 16 residues. V lost 2 bases and J 10 bases, leaving 21 bases between the germline ends. Germline CDR1 is KGHSH and CDR2 is LQKENI. CDR3 in amino acids: CASSPNEATLTGEQFF. In DNA, the CDR3 is TGTGCCAGCTCACCAAACGAAGCGACCCTGACTGGCGAGCAGTTCTTC. Drawing the rest from reference TRBV18 and TRBJ2-1, the complete variable domain is NAGVMQNPRHLVRRRGQEARLRCSPMKGHSHVYWYRQLPEEGLKFMVYLQKENIIDESGMPKERFSAEFPKEGPSILRIQQVVRGDSAAYFCASSPNEATLTGEQFFGPGTRLTVL.

The J gene is TRBJ2-5, the V gene TRBV7-2, with a tentative D call TRBD2 (5 bases). V was shortened by 3 bases and J by 2 bases, with 13 bases between the two germline ends. Germline V gene sequence: CDR1 SGHTA, CDR2 FQGNSA. This CDR3 has 15 amino acids. CDR3 amino acids: CASSLIRGLQETQYF. CDR3 coding DNA: TGTGCCAGCAGCTTGATTCGGGGTCTTCAAGAGACCCAGTACTTC. Based on the CDR3 plus reference TRBV7-2 and TRBJ2-5, the full variable domain is GAGVSQSPSNKVTEKGKDVELRCDPISGHTALYWYRQSLGQGLEFLIYFQGNSAPDKSGLPSDRFSAERTGGSVSTLTIQRTQQEDSAVYLCASSLIRGLQETQYFGPGTRLLVL.

The J gene is TRBJ2-7, the V gene TRBV4-1, with a possible D match to TRBD2 (7 bases). Per the germline V gene, CDR1 is MGHRA and CDR2 is YSYEKL. Trimming took off 0 bases at V and 3 bases at J, with 21 bases between the two ends. This CDR3 spans 18 amino acids. The CDR3 region is CASSQDWGGRSIYYEQYF. CDR3 sequence (DNA): TGCGCCAGCAGCCAAGATTGGGGGGGCAGGTCCATCTACTACGAGCAGTACTTC.

Written as DNA, the CDR3 is TGTGCCAGTAGCCAAAACTCTGGGGCCAACGTCCTGACTTTC. This encodes CASSQNSGANVLTF. The chain uses TRBV19 and TRBJ2-6; D ambiguous. Germline V gene sequence: CDR1 LNHDA, CDR2 SQIVND (reference sequence). This CDR3 has 14 amino acids. Trimming removed 6 bases from V and 0 bases from J, with 6 bases in between.

This clone was seen once. The chain joins TRBV5-1 to TRBJ1-4; D might be TRBD1 (5 bases). The CDR3 totals 14 residues. Per germline, CDR1 SGHRS and CDR2 YFSETQ. V dropped 3 bases and J dropped 7 bases, with 13 bases sitting between them. Here the CDR3 reads CASSSGGVGEKLFF. The DNA for the CDR3 is TGCGCCAGCAGCTCCGGGGGTGTGGGTGAAAAACTGTTTTTT.

In this sample, this clone turned up once. V usage is TRBV6-1 and J usage is TRBJ1-6; weak D call: TRBD1 (5 bases). CDR1 is MNHNS and CDR2 is SASEGT in the germline V gene. The CDR3 is 15 residues long. V lost 5 bases and J 10 bases, leaving 18 bases between the germline ends. CDR3 nucleotide sequence: TGTGCCAGCAGTCTCGACCGTAGGGGACGGTCACCCCTCCACTTT. Protein: CASSLDRRGRSPLHF.

This rearrangement joins TRBV18 to TRBJ2-4; the match to TRBD1 covers 7 bases. The germline CDR1 and CDR2 sequences are KGHSH and LQKENI. The CDR3 totals 13 residues. Trimming removed 3 bases from V and 6 bases from J; junction bases left unmatched: 2. CDR3 sequence: CASSPRDRNIQYF. The DNA for the CDR3 is TGTGCCAGCTCACCTCGGGACAGAAACATTCAGTACTTC.

This clone came up a few times. The chain carries TRBV7-9 and TRBJ1-1, with D hard to call. CDR1 SEHNR and CDR2 FQNEAQ come from the germline V gene (reference sequence). Trimming took off 1 base at V and 1 base at J, with 10 bases between the two ends. CDR3 length: 15 residues. CDR3 sequence: CASSLEGWKNTEAFF. The CDR3 region has the DNA TGTGCCAGCAGCTTAGAGGGTTGGAAGAACACTGAAGCTTTCTTT. The variable domain in full, with the rest retrieved from reference TRBV7-9 and TRBJ1-1, is DTGVSQNPRHKITKRGQNVTFRCDPISEHNRLYWYRQTLGQGPEFLTYFQNEAQLEKSRLLSDRFSAERPKGSFSTLEIQRTEQGDSAMYLCASSLEGWKNTEAFFGQGTRLTVV.

In this sample, this clone turned up once. V and J are TRBV7-9 and TRBJ2-5; D might be TRBD2 (6 bases). V was cut by 2 bases and J by 4 bases, with 11 bases left in between. The CDR3 extends over 14 amino acids. The germline V gene encodes CDR1 SEHNR and CDR2 FQNEAQ (reference sequence). This CDR3 reads CASSLSRRAETQYF. DNA of the CDR3: TGTGCCAGCAGCTTAAGCAGGAGGGCAGAGACCCAGTACTTC.

This clone is a singleton in its sample. The chain uses TRBV27 and TRBJ2-5; D might be TRBD2 (5 bases). Germline CDR1 and CDR2: MNHEY and SMNVEV (reference sequence). Deletions cut 3 bases from V and 2 bases from J, with 10 bases between. CDR3 length: 14 amino acids. The CDR3 is CASSFLRDQETQYF. CDR3 nucleotide sequence: TGTGCCAGCAGTTTTCTCCGGGATCAAGAGACCCAGTACTTC.

This chain links TRBV6-6 with TRBJ1-2; D uncertain. V lost 6 bases to trimming and J lost 0 bases, with 14 bases between them. CDR1 is MNHNY, CDR2 SVGAGI, per germline (reference sequence). The CDR3 length is 15 residues. In DNA form, the CDR3 reads TGTGCCAGCAGCCGCGTTACAGTGACTAACTATGGCTACACCTTC. The encoded protein is CASSRVTVTNYGYTF.

V and J are TRBV30 and TRBJ1-1; TRBD1 agrees at 7 bases. This CDR3 is 13 amino acids long. CDR1 is GTSNPN, CDR2 SVGIG, per germline (reference sequence). The ends lost 4 bases at V and 6 bases at J; junction bases unmatched: 8. For the CDR3, the DNA is TGTGCCTGGAAAAGAGGGGGCTACGCTGAAGCTTTCTTT. Encoded protein: CAWKRGGYAEAFF.

CDR3 in DNA: TGTGCCAGCAGCCCCAGCGGGGGAGCCTACAATGAGCAGTTCTTC. This codes for CASSPSGGAYNEQFF. The chain has TRBV7-8 and TRBJ2-1, with TRBD2 matching 8 bases. The V gene's germline CDR1 is SGHVS and CDR2 FQNEAQ. Trimming removed 5 bases from V and 2 bases from J; junction bases left unmatched: 5. The CDR3 covers 15 residues.

The V gene is TRBV7-2, the J gene TRBJ1-1, with D maybe TRBD1 (5 bases). The V gene lost 5 bases and the J gene lost 2 bases, with 15 bases spanning the gap. Germline values: CDR1 SGHTA, CDR2 FQGNSA. The CDR3 has 15 residues. The CDR3 loop reads CASSLRRGVNTEAFF. CDR3 nucleotide sequence: TGTGCCAGCAGCCTTAGGAGGGGCGTAAACACTGAAGCTTTCTTT. Drawing the rest from reference TRBV7-2 and TRBJ1-1, the complete variable domain is GAGVSQSPSNKVTEKGKDVELRCDPISGHTALYWYRQSLGQGLEFLIYFQGNSAPDKSGLPSDRFSAERTGGSVSTLTIQRTQQEDSAVYLCASSLRRGVNTEAFFGQGTRLTVV.